These 30 T cell receptor beta chains originate from one sample sequenced in a study of technical replicates of blood from several donors. Generated by immunoSEQ multiplex PCR, the TCRdb table keeps only in-frame clones and is missing some. The sample yields roughly 56,000 clones, around 87% seen once. Material for sequencing was PBMCs. These receptors all stem from a human donor in good health. Some clones in this sample may be carry-over from other donors' samples.

The chain combines TRBV4-3 with TRBJ2-4; 7 bases match TRBD1. The CDR3 runs to 13 residues. Germline CDR1 is LGHNA and CDR2 is YSLEER. The ends lost 3 bases at V and 6 bases at J; junction bases unmatched: 2. CDR3: CASSQNRGNIQYF. Here the CDR3 DNA reads TGCGCCAGCAGCCAGAACAGGGGAAACATTCAGTACTTC.

This chain links TRBV6-5 with TRBJ1-1; D gene uncertain. V dropped 6 bases and J dropped 0 bases, with 14 bases sitting between them. This CDR3 is 15 amino acids long. Germline values: CDR1 MNHEY, CDR2 SVGAGI. The CDR3, as DNA: TGTGCCAGCAGGCGACAAGCCGGCATGAACACTGAAGCTTTCTTT. It codes for CASRRQAGMNTEAFF.

The gene calls are TRBV18 and TRBJ2-6, with D perhaps matching TRBD1 (6 bases). The V end was cut by 1 base, the J end by 6 bases, with 16 bases between. CDR1 and CDR2 from the germline V gene are KGHSH and LQKENI. The CDR3 is 17 amino acids. CDR3 nucleotides: TGTGCCAGCTCACCACGGACAGACCGTCTCTCGGCCAACGTCCTGACTTTC. This gives the protein CASSPRTDRLSANVLTF.

This clone occurred once. The chain has TRBV2 and TRBJ2-1; 16 bases match TRBD2. CDR3 length: 17 amino acids. J was trimmed by 2 bases and V by 6 bases; bases with no gene match: 4. The germline CDR1 and CDR2 sequences are SNHLY and FYNNEI. The CDR3, as DNA: TGTGCCAGCAGGGGGACTAGCGGGGGGGCAGCCTACAATGAGCAGTTCTTC. It yields the protein CASRGTSGGAAYNEQFF.

The chain carries TRBV7-2 and TRBJ2-3; 7 nucleotides agree with TRBD1. V lost 5 bases to trimming and J lost 4 bases; unmatched junction nucleotides: 3. The germline gives CDR1 SGHTA, CDR2 FQGNSA. CDR3 length: 13 amino acids. The CDR3 loop reads CASSGQAADTQYF. The CDR3 DNA reads as TGTGCCAGCAGCGGACAGGCGGCAGATACGCAGTATTTT.

The rearrangement joins TRBV18 to TRBJ1-5; 7 bases match TRBD1. The germline gives CDR1 KGHSH, CDR2 LQKENI. J was trimmed by 6 bases and V by 3 bases; bases with no gene match: 5. There are 14 residues in the CDR3. Here the CDR3 DNA reads TGTGCCAGCTCACCCCAGGGGGAAGGTCAGCCCCAGCATTTT. It encodes CASSPQGEGQPQHF.

The chain carries TRBV9 and TRBJ2-1; TRBD2 agrees at 8 bases. The CDR3 length is 16 residues. V shed 0 bases and J 7 bases; nucleotides not matched to a gene: 9. Looked up from germline, CDR1 is SGDLS and CDR2 is YYNGEE. This chain's CDR3 is CASSVDGAGVPNEQFF. CDR3 nucleotides: TGTGCCAGCAGCGTAGACGGAGCGGGAGTACCGAATGAGCAGTTCTTC.

The rearrangement uses TRBV5-8 and TRBJ2-5, with 9 bases that match TRBD1. The CDR3 sequence is 15 residues long. Trimming removed 4 bases from V and 3 bases from J; junction bases left unmatched: 7. CDR1 SGHTS and CDR2 YDEGEE come from the germline V gene. DNA for the CDR3: TGTGCCAGCAGCGCACAGGGGGCGTCAGAAGAGACCCAGTACTTC. Its translation: CASSAQGASEETQYF.

This chain connects TRBV6-6 to TRBJ1-5; tentatively, D is TRBD1 (6 bases). Germline CDR1 reads MNHNY; CDR2 reads SVGAGI (reference sequence). V was shortened by 0 bases and J by 2 bases, with 11 bases between the two germline ends. This CDR3 is built from 16 residues. This CDR3 reads CASSYSRTVRNQPQHF. The CDR3 region has the DNA TGTGCCAGCAGTTACTCGAGGACAGTGCGCAATCAGCCCCAGCATTTT.

This chain links TRBV7-2 with TRBJ2-7; 7 nucleotides align to TRBD2. CDR1 SGHTA and CDR2 FQGNSA come from the germline V gene. With 3 bases clipped from V and 6 bases from J, the junction kept 14 bases outside the gene matches. CDR3 length: 16 residues. The CDR3 here is CASSLGWRESGSEQYF. CDR3 bases: TGTGCCAGCAGCTTGGGTTGGCGGGAGTCTGGGTCCGAGCAGTACTTC.

This chain uses TRBV4-1 with TRBJ2-1; 9 bases fit TRBD2. CDR1 and CDR2 (germline): MGHRA, YSYEKL. The CDR3 covers 15 residues. After removal of 5 bases from V and 9 bases from J, the junction contained 11 bases not matched to a gene. Here the CDR3 reads CASSFSGRGAGEQFF. The CDR3 nucleotides are TGCGCCAGCAGCTTTAGCGGGAGAGGAGCCGGTGAGCAGTTCTTC.

The V call is TRBV7-6, the J call TRBJ2-1; 11 bases fit TRBD1. The V gene end was trimmed by 3 bases and the J gene end by 8 bases; junction bases not matched to a gene: 6. This CDR3 comprises 15 residues. From germline, CDR1 is SGHVS and CDR2 FNYEAQ. The CDR3 spells CASSFPGQGGDEQFF. The CDR3 DNA reads as TGTGCCAGCAGCTTCCCGGGACAGGGGGGGGATGAGCAGTTCTTC.

The CDR3 DNA follows: TGTGCCAGTAGTCGGGGGCTAGCGGGCTACGAGCAGTACTTC. Encoded protein: CASSRGLAGYEQYF. The chain recombines TRBV19 with TRBJ2-7; 8 bases are a match to TRBD2. The CDR3 is made up of 14 amino acids. Germline V gene lookup returns CDR1 LNHDA and CDR2 SQIVND (reference sequence). V dropped 5 bases and J dropped 3; count of bases not matched to a gene: 6. The variable domain in full, with the rest retrieved from reference TRBV19 and TRBJ2-7, is DGGITQSPKYLFRKEGQNVTLSCEQNLNHDAMYWYRQDPGQGLRLIYYSQIVNDFQKGDIAEGYSVSREKKESFPLTVTSAQKNPTAFYLCASSRGLAGYEQYFGPGTRLTVT.

The chain employs TRBV5-5 and TRBJ1-4; D is undetermined. Germline-derived CDR1 and CDR2 are SGHKS and YYEKEE (reference sequence). The CDR3 has 14 amino acids. Trimming took off 0 bases at V and 10 bases at J, with 13 bases between the two ends. The CDR3 loop reads CASSLEPARGKLFF. The CDR3 nucleotides are TGTGCCAGCAGCTTGGAGCCCGCGCGTGGAAAACTGTTTTTT. Full variable domain (missing parts from reference TRBV5-5 and TRBJ1-4): DAGVTQSPTHLIKTRGQQVTLRCSPISGHKSVSWYQQVLGQGPQFIFQYYEKEERGRGNFPDRFSARQFPNYSSELNVNALLLGDSALYLCASSLEPARGKLFFGSGTQLSVL.

This clone has only a few counts. The rearrangement links TRBV6-9 to TRBJ1-2; the D gene is possibly TRBD1 (5 bases). Germline CDR1 is MNHGY and CDR2 is SVAAGI. The ends were cut back, 4 bases at V and 1 base at J, with 13 bases in the middle. The CDR3 sequence is 15 residues long. The CDR3 here is CASSFWGGYNYGYTF. The CDR3 coding sequence is TGTGCCAGCAGTTTCTGGGGGGGATATAACTATGGCTACACCTTC.

The gene calls are TRBV9 and TRBJ1-1; D remains ambiguous. Trimming took off 0 bases at V and 4 bases at J, with 7 bases between the two ends. CDR1 SGDLS and CDR2 YYNGEE come from the germline V gene. This CDR3 region has 13 residues. CDR3 sequence (DNA): TGTGCCAGCAGCGTAGTGACTAGCACTGAAGCTTTCTTT. Protein product: CASSVVTSTEAFF.

The chain recombines TRBV19 with TRBJ2-1, with 9 bases lining up with TRBD2. This CDR3 has 16 amino acids. CDR1 and CDR2 (germline): LNHDA, SQIVND (reference sequence). Trimming took 5 bases from V and 4 from J; bases not matched to a gene: 9. This chain's CDR3 is CASSLMTSGRYNEQFF. The DNA for the CDR3 is TGTGCCAGTAGTTTAATGACTAGCGGTCGATACAATGAGCAGTTCTTC.

The J gene is TRBJ2-1, the V gene TRBV6-1, with TRBD2 matching over 10 bases. The germline CDR1 and CDR2 sequences are MNHNS and SASEGT. Germline trimming cut 4 bases from V and 7 bases from J; bases unmatched to any gene: 10. The CDR3 length is 16 residues. CDR3 residues: CASSGRPSGGENEQFF. In nucleotides, the CDR3 is TGTGCCAGCAGTGGCCGCCCCAGCGGGGGGGAAAATGAGCAGTTCTTC.

The chain is built from TRBV18 and TRBJ2-1; 10 bases align to TRBD2. There are 16 residues in the CDR3. Germline V gene lookup returns CDR1 KGHSH and CDR2 LQKENI. Trimming took 2 bases from V and 8 from J; bases not matched to a gene: 9. The CDR3 spells CASSPRSSGSIDEQFF. The DNA of the CDR3 is TGTGCCAGCTCACCAAGGTCTAGCGGGAGTATCGATGAGCAGTTCTTC.

The CDR3 bases are TGTGCCAGCAGCTTGGACTGGAGTGGCTACACCTTC. Protein sequence: CASSLDWSGYTF. The V and J genes are TRBV5-8 and TRBJ1-2; no clear D gene. The V and J ends lost 0 bases and 7 bases respectively, with 7 bases between them. Germline CDR1 and CDR2: SGHTS and YDEGEE. This CDR3 comprises 12 residues. The full variable domain, with the rest looked up from reference TRBV5-8 and TRBJ1-2, is EAGVTQSPTHLIKTRGQQATLRCSPISGHTSVYWYQQALGLGLQFLLWYDEGEERNRGNFPPRFSGRQFPNYSSELNVNALELEDSALYLCASSLDWSGYTFGSGTRLTVV.

The chain uses TRBV27 and TRBJ1-3, with 8 positions matching TRBD1. The CDR3 has 15 residues. Germline CDR1 reads MNHEY; CDR2 reads SMNVEV (reference sequence). With 6 bases clipped from V and 6 bases from J, the junction kept 10 bases outside the gene matches. CDR3 bases: TGTGCCAGCAGCCCCGACAGGGGCTCTTCAAACACCATATATTTT. Translated, it gives CASSPDRGSSNTIYF.

The chain combines TRBV4-1 with TRBJ2-2; 8 bases are shared with TRBD2. The trim removed 1 base at V and 0 bases at J, leaving 7 bases unmatched. The CDR3 is 18 residues long. Germline CDR1 is MGHRA and CDR2 is YSYEKL. CDR3 in DNA: TGCGCCAGCAGCCAAGGAGGCCTAGCGGGCCCGAACACCGGGGAGCTGTTTTTT. Residues: CASSQGGLAGPNTGELFF.

The chain combines TRBV4-1 with TRBJ2-1; a possible D gene is TRBD1 (6 bases). This CDR3 has 14 amino acids. Germline loops: CDR1 MGHRA, CDR2 YSYEKL. The V gene lost 4 bases and the J gene lost 7 bases, with 14 bases spanning the gap. The CDR3 loop reads CASSPRTAGNEQFF. As DNA, the CDR3 is TGCGCCAGCAGCCCGCGGACAGCCGGGAATGAGCAGTTCTTC.

V is TRBV4-2 and J is TRBJ2-7; 7 bases are shared with TRBD2. Germline values: CDR1 LGHNA, CDR2 YNFKEQ. V trimming: 1 base; J trimming: 5 bases; junction bases outside the gene matches: 11. CDR3 length equals 16 residues. The CDR3 DNA is TGTGCCAGCAGCCAAGCCCCGCTTGCGGGGGTTGACGAGCAGTACTTC. It yields the protein CASSQAPLAGVDEQYF.

V is TRBV6-6 and J is TRBJ2-7; no firm D call. CDR3 length equals 15 residues. Germline-derived CDR1 and CDR2 are MNHNY and SVGAGI (reference sequence). V was pared by 7 bases and J by 0 bases, with 16 bases between. CDR3 sequence reads: CASTKERLNSYEQYF. The DNA for the CDR3 is TGTGCCAGCACCAAAGAGAGACTGAACTCCTACGAGCAGTACTTC.

J is TRBJ2-5 and V is TRBV7-6, with D possibly TRBD2 on 6 matching bases. The CDR3 contains 18 residues. V lost 5 bases and J lost 0, with 22 bases in between. Germline V lookup: CDR1 SGHVS, CDR2 FNYEAQ. The CDR3 reads CASSLEAPGLTHQETQYF. The CDR3 DNA reads TGTGCCAGCAGCCTAGAGGCCCCGGGACTGACACACCAAGAGACCCAGTACTTC.

V gene TRBV11-2 combines with J gene TRBJ2-1; D is uncertain. Trimming cost V 0 bases and J 3 bases, with 9 bases left between them. The CDR3 spans 15 residues. Germline V gene lookup returns CDR1 SGHAT and CDR2 FQNNGV. The CDR3 sequence is CASSLEQFFYNEQFF. The CDR3 DNA follows: TGTGCCAGCAGCTTAGAACAGTTTTTCTACAATGAGCAGTTCTTC. The full variable domain, completed using reference TRBV11-2 and TRBJ2-1, is EAGVAQSPRYKIIEKRQSVAFWCNPISGHATLYWYQQILGQGPKLLIQFQNNGVVDDSQLPKDRFSAERLKGVDSTLKIQPAKLEDSAVYLCASSLEQFFYNEQFFGPGTRLTVL.

This rearrangement joins TRBV7-2 to TRBJ2-3; 16 positions agree with TRBD2. This CDR3 has 17 residues. V lost 3 bases to trimming and J lost 1 base; unmatched junction nucleotides: 1. Germline V gene sequence: CDR1 SGHTA, CDR2 FQGNSA. The chain's CDR3 is CASSLGLAGGGTDTQYF. For the CDR3, the DNA is TGTGCCAGCAGCTTGGGACTAGCGGGGGGGGGCACAGATACGCAGTATTTT.

The chain employs TRBV4-1 and TRBJ1-2; 12 positions match TRBD1. This CDR3 has 16 amino acids. J gave up 7 bases and V 1 base, and 7 bases lay outside the gene matches. The germline CDR1 and CDR2 sequences are MGHRA and YSYEKL. As DNA, the CDR3 is TGCGCCAGCAGCCAAGGGAGGGACAGGGGGCTGGGTGGCTACACCTTC. Translated: CASSQGRDRGLGGYTF.

The chain uses TRBV13 and TRBJ2-3; D may be TRBD2 (5 bases). Germline CDR1 and CDR2: PRHDT and FYEKMQ (reference sequence). V was pared by 5 bases and J by 4 bases, with 19 bases between. The CDR3 covers 16 residues. CDR3 coding DNA: TGTGCCAGCAGCCAGCACTGGAGGAGAGATTCAGATACGCAGTATTTT. Translated, it gives CASSQHWRRDSDTQYF.